This paragraph covers one T cell receptor (beta chain) sequence. As yet, its antigen is unknown. This sample is drawn from a study of T-cell reconstitution after alpha-beta-depleted transplantation in children. Study results and limitations: Counts and diversity of T cells one year after transplant came mostly from newly produced T cells.

The library targeted TCRbeta and was prepared with unique molecular identifiers. TCRdb re-called the PCR reads through MiXCR, storing one row per CDR3 protein. The table has hundreds of thousands of distinct CDR3 sequences, roughly 15% seen once. The material sequenced was PBMCs, mostly from graft donor cells, taken 360 days after TCRalphabeta/CD19-depleted stem cell transplant. This receptor was identified in a male patient between 2 and 10 years old who had a stem cell transplant for acute lymphoblastic leukemia, so the T cells may come from the graft donor.

The CDR3 DNA reads TGTGCCTGGAGTGTGGTCTTAGGCGAGGAGCAGTTCTTC. This sequence encodes CAWSVVLGEEQFF. This chain uses TRBV30 with TRBJ2-1, with D unclear. Trimming removed 0 bases from V and 10 bases from J, with 13 bases in between. The CDR3 is 13 residues long. Germline assignment: CDR1 GTSNPN and CDR2 SVGIG (reference sequence).